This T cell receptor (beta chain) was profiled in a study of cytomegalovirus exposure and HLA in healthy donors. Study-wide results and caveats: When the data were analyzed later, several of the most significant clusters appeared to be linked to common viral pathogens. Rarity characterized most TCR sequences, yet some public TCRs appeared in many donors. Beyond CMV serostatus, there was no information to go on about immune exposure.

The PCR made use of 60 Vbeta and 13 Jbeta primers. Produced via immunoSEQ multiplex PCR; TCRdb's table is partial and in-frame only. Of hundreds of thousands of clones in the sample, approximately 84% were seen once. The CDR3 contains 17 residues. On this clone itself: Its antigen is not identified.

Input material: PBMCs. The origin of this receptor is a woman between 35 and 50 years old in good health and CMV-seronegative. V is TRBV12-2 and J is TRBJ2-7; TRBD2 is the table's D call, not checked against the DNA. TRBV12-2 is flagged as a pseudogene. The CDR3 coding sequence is TGTGCAAGTCGCTCAAAGAGCCGAACGGGGGGGCCCCACGAGCAGTACTTC. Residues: CASRSKSRTGGPHEQYF.